The 18 T cell receptor beta chains presented below share a single source sample, sequenced in a study of control samples from healthy donors and cancer patients. Repertoires were generated with immunoSEQ multiplex PCR, while TCRdb's copy carries only in-frame clones and drops some. The sample lists approximately 37,000 clones, 65% to 85% occurring once. Sequencing used PBMCs. All receptors come from a woman aged 55-69 years with lung cancer.

The J gene is TRBJ1-4, the V gene TRBV21-1; the D call in the table, TRBD1, was not verified against the DNA. TRBV21-1 is designated a pseudogene. The CDR3 consists of 14 residues. CDR3 region: CASRPRVPNEKLFF. CDR3 in DNA: TGTGCCAGCAGACCCAGGGTACCTAATGAAAAACTGTTTTTT.

The V gene is TRBV7-2, the J gene TRBJ1-2; a possible D gene is TRBD1 (6 bases). The CDR3 is 15 amino acids. V was shortened by 0 bases and J by 4 bases, with 12 bases between the two germline ends. Germline CDR1 is SGHTA and CDR2 is FQGNSA. CDR3 region: CASSLALTGAYGYTF. CDR3 nucleotide sequence: TGTGCCAGCAGCTTAGCGCTGACAGGTGCCTATGGCTACACCTTC.

The chain uses TRBV20-1 and TRBJ1-2; tentatively, D is TRBD1 (5 bases). The length of the CDR3 is 11 residues. Germline assignment: CDR1 DFQATT and CDR2 SNEGSKA (reference sequence). CDR3 nucleotide sequence: TGCCGCCTCGGGGGGGACTATGGCTACACCTTC. Its translation: CRLGGDYGYTF.

The chain carries TRBV27 and TRBJ1-2; D perhaps matches TRBD1 (6 bases). CDR1 is MNHEY and CDR2 is SMNVEV in the germline V gene (reference sequence). Trimming shortened V by 6 bases and J by 6 bases, and 14 bases separated the two germline ends. CDR3 size: 13 residues. The CDR3 protein is CASRETGWDGYTF. The CDR3 nucleotides are TGTGCCAGCAGAGAGACAGGATGGGATGGCTACACCTTC.

The chain uses TRBV27 and TRBJ2-2; tentatively, D is TRBD2 (6 bases). The CDR3 extends over 15 amino acids. Deletions cut 3 bases from V and 6 bases from J, with 14 bases between. Germline CDR1 is MNHEY and CDR2 is SMNVEV (reference sequence). CDR3 DNA: TGTGCCAGCAGTTTGTCTTGGGACTCCCCCGGGGAGCTGTTTTTT. Translated, it gives CASSLSWDSPGELFF.

The chain joins TRBV10-3 to TRBJ2-7; perhaps TRBD2 as D (5 bases). The length of the CDR3 is 12 residues. In germline, CDR1 is ENHRY, CDR2 SYGVKD. Trimming shortened V by 11 bases and J by 2 bases, and 13 bases separated the two germline ends. In nucleotides, the CDR3 is TGTGCCGTAGGACTGAGTACCTACGAGCAGTACTTC. Translating gives CAVGLSTYEQYF.

The V call is TRBV7-9, the J call TRBJ2-2; the D gene could be TRBD1 or TRBD2 (5 bases each). Germline-derived CDR1 and CDR2 are SEHNR and FQNEAQ (reference sequence). Trimming took off 5 bases at V and 5 bases at J, with 12 bases between the two ends. The CDR3 runs 14 residues. The CDR3 DNA sequence: TGTGCCAGCAGCCTCCAGGGAGAGACCGGGGAGCTGTTTTTT. This gives the protein CASSLQGETGELFF.

In its sample, this clone was seen once. The CDR3 spells CATSREGLDFDSPLHF. The CDR3 region has the DNA TGTGCCACCAGCAGAGAGGGGCTGGACTTCGATTCACCCCTCCACTTT. This chain uses TRBV15 with TRBJ1-6; D is possibly TRBD1 (5 bases). V dropped 0 bases and J dropped 8 bases, with 14 bases sitting between them. This CDR3 has 16 residues. Germline CDR1 reads LNHNV; CDR2 reads YYDKDF (reference sequence).

The V and J genes are TRBV12-3 or TRBV12-4 and TRBJ2-7; D possibly corresponds to TRBD1 (5 bases). The CDR3 runs to 12 residues. Trimming took off 4 bases at V and 6 bases at J, with 10 bases between the two ends. CDR3 region: CASSSQGFEQYF. Here the CDR3 DNA reads TGTGCCAGCAGTTCGCAGGGATTCGAGCAGTACTTC.

The gene calls are TRBV24-1 and TRBJ2-5, with TRBD1 matching 12 bases. The germline CDR1 and CDR2 sequences are KGHDR and SFDVKD. The CDR3 spans 15 residues. The V gene end was trimmed by 5 bases and the J gene end by 5 bases; junction bases not matched to a gene: 5. The CDR3 reads CATSAGQGAWETQYF. The CDR3, as DNA: TGTGCCACCAGTGCGGGACAGGGGGCCTGGGAGACCCAGTACTTC.

This chain uses TRBV2 with TRBJ1-3; D unresolved. From germline, CDR1 is SNHLY and CDR2 FYNNEI. Trimming cost V 4 bases and J 0 bases, with 10 bases left between them. The CDR3 consists of 15 residues. As DNA, the CDR3 is TGTGCCAGCAGTGCCCTGACCGTCTCTGGAAACACCATATATTTT. It encodes CASSALTVSGNTIYF.

This clone appeared a few times. This rearrangement joins TRBV30 to TRBJ2-5, with 14 bases aligning to TRBD2. The CDR3 has 21 residues. The V and J ends lost 3 bases and 6 bases, in that order; junction bases with no gene match: 24. The V gene's germline CDR1 is GTSNPN and CDR2 SVGIG (reference sequence). The CDR3 nucleotides are TGTGCCTGGAGCCTCCTAGGACCGGGGACTAGCGGGAGAGGTTACGTAAAGACCCAGTACTTC. Amino acids: CAWSLLGPGTSGRGYVKTQYF.

The sample holds a few counts of this clone. The J gene is TRBJ2-1, the V gene TRBV7-3, with D unresolved. The V end was cut by 2 bases, the J end by 6 bases, with 5 bases between. This CDR3 is 12 amino acids long. Germline V gene sequence: CDR1 SGHTA, CDR2 FQGTGA. As DNA, the CDR3 is TGTGCCAGCAGCTTAGGATCCAATGAGCAGTTCTTC. Translated, it gives CASSLGSNEQFF.

The V gene is TRBV7-2, the J gene TRBJ1-5, with a possible D match to TRBD1 (6 bases). The CDR3 is 14 residues long. CDR1 is SGHTA, CDR2 FQGNSA, per germline. V was pared by 4 bases and J by 5 bases, with 12 bases between. For the CDR3, the DNA is TGTGCCAGCAGCTACCCACAGGGCCATCAGCCCCAGCATTTT. Protein sequence: CASSYPQGHQPQHF. The entire variable domain, with the rest obtained from reference TRBV7-2 and TRBJ1-5, is as follows: GAGVSQSPSNKVTEKGKDVELRCDPISGHTALYWYRQSLGQGLEFLIYFQGNSAPDKSGLPSDRFSAERTGGSVSTLTIQRTQQEDSAVYLCASSYPQGHQPQHFGDGTRLSIL.

Only a few counts were recorded for this clone. V is TRBV6-6 and J is TRBJ1-2, with D unclear. This CDR3 contains 13 residues. Germline V gives CDR1 MNHNY, CDR2 SVGAGI (reference sequence). The V gene lost 7 bases and the J gene lost 4 bases, with 13 bases spanning the gap. CDR3 residues: CASTIPGTYGYTF. CDR3 in DNA: TGTGCCAGCACTATTCCAGGTACCTATGGCTACACCTTC.

J is TRBJ1-2 and V is TRBV11-1; maybe TRBD1 (5 bases). CDR1 and CDR2 (germline): SGHAT, FQDESV (reference sequence). V lost 7 bases to trimming and J lost 8 bases, with 26 bases between them. The CDR3 is 16 residues long. The CDR3 coding sequence is TGTGCCAGCACCTCTAATGCGGGACCCGGCGGACTCGGCTACACCTTC. It yields the protein CASTSNAGPGGLGYTF. The full variable domain, with the rest looked up from reference TRBV11-1 and TRBJ1-2, is EAEVAQSPRYKITEKSQAVAFWCDPISGHATLYWYRQILGQGPELLVQFQDESVVDDSQLPKDRFSAERLKGVDSTLKIQPAELGDSAMYLCASTSNAGPGGLGYTFGSGTRLTVV.

This clone qualifies as medium-sized. The V gene is TRBV4-3, the J gene TRBJ1-3; D unresolved. The length of the CDR3 is 17 residues. Between the trimmed V and J ends, which lost 1 base and 2 bases, there was a span of 15 bases. Germline V gene sequence: CDR1 LGHNA, CDR2 YSLEER. The CDR3 DNA reads TGCGCCAGCAGCCAAGGGACTCACAAGTCAACTGGAAACACCATATATTTT. Translation gives CASSQGTHKSTGNTIYF.

This chain connects TRBV5-8 to TRBJ1-1, with no clear D. The CDR3 contains 13 residues. CDR1 is SGHTS and CDR2 is YDEGEE in the germline V gene. Deletions cut 3 bases from V and 5 bases from J, with 11 bases between. CDR3 in DNA: TGTGCCAGCAGCTGGGTCGGCCCAACTGAAGCTTTCTTT. Its translation: CASSWVGPTEAFF.